This TCR beta chain appears in the sequencing data of a study of blood T cells in healthy people across ages. Trimming removed 3 bases from V and 12 bases from J, with 9 bases in between. The CDR3 loop spans 11 amino acids. PCR was performed a second time for about 7 to 12 cycles using a sample-barcoded 5' primer and a J-beta primer mix. One entry per CDR3 protein results from TCRdb running MiXCR on the 5' RACE reads. The sample lists 380,000 or so distinct CDR3 sequences; about half were seen once. The source of this sequence is a man aged 55-75 years in good health. The V and J genes are TRBV12-3 or TRBV12-4 and TRBJ2-1; D is unclear. The sample consisted of blood. CDR3 loop: CASSFTNLQFF. The CDR3 coding sequence is TGTGCCAGCAGTTTTACTAACCTGCAGTTCTTC.